This TCR beta chain was sequenced in a study of shared clonotypes between healthy human individuals. On the study more broadly: The plates for each donor numbered three CD4 naive, three CD4 memory, two CD8 naive and one CD8 memory. Overall study findings and caveats: Generation probabilities were higher for clonotypes shared across all four sorted-subset donors than for unshared ones.

On this clone: The antigen is undetermined.

Deep-level assay runs were performed. As originally analysed: ImmunoSEQ output held junction-only sequences without quality scores, so filtering differed. Generated by immunoSEQ multiplex PCR, the TCRdb table keeps only in-frame clones and is missing some. V and J calls plus clone size are reproduced from that table; the DNA served to infer D and trimming. The sample lists millions of clones, about 92% occurring once. Germline V gene data show CDR1 as LNHDA and CDR2 as SQIVND (reference sequence). There are 14 residues in the CDR3. Trimming pared 3 bases from V and 6 bases from J, leaving 12 bases between.

The receptor was isolated from a man aged 18 to 29 in good health. Some clones in this sample may be carry-over from other donors' samples. The sample consisted of naive CD4+ T cells from PBMCs. As for subset: CD45RA+ positively selected. The V call is TRBV19, the J call TRBJ1-5, with a possible D match to TRBD1 (6 bases). As DNA, the CDR3 is TGTGCCAGTAGTATCGGCTGGGGGCCTCAGCCCCAGCATTTT. Amino acids: CASSIGWGPQPQHF.